This TCR beta chain was profiled in a study of blood T cell repertoires in COVID-19. Study-level background: The United States, Italy and Spain supplied acute and convalescent COVID-19 samples. The cDNA or gDNA used as material had been derived from T cells, B-cell-depleted T cells, or PBMCs.

In the original processing: Reference gene primer amplification yielded estimated nucleated cell counts. The data were produced by immunoSEQ multiplex PCR, yet TCRdb's version contains in-frame clones alone and is incomplete. The D gene and trimming were derived from the DNA, and the V and J assignments and clone size from that table. There are hundreds of thousands of clones in the sample; roughly 80% occur only once, and about 5.3% lies in the top ten. The length of the CDR3 is 13 residues. V was cut by 3 bases and J by 11 bases, with 14 bases left in between. This sequence originates from a woman at least 80 years old with active or convalescent COVID-19. The specimen sequenced was peripheral blood. This rearrangement joins TRBV12-3 or TRBV12-4 to TRBJ2-1; perhaps TRBD2 as D (6 bases). The CDR3 protein is CASSLQSSDKQFF. CDR3 in DNA: TGTGCCAGCAGTTTGCAATCTAGCGACAAGCAGTTCTTC.